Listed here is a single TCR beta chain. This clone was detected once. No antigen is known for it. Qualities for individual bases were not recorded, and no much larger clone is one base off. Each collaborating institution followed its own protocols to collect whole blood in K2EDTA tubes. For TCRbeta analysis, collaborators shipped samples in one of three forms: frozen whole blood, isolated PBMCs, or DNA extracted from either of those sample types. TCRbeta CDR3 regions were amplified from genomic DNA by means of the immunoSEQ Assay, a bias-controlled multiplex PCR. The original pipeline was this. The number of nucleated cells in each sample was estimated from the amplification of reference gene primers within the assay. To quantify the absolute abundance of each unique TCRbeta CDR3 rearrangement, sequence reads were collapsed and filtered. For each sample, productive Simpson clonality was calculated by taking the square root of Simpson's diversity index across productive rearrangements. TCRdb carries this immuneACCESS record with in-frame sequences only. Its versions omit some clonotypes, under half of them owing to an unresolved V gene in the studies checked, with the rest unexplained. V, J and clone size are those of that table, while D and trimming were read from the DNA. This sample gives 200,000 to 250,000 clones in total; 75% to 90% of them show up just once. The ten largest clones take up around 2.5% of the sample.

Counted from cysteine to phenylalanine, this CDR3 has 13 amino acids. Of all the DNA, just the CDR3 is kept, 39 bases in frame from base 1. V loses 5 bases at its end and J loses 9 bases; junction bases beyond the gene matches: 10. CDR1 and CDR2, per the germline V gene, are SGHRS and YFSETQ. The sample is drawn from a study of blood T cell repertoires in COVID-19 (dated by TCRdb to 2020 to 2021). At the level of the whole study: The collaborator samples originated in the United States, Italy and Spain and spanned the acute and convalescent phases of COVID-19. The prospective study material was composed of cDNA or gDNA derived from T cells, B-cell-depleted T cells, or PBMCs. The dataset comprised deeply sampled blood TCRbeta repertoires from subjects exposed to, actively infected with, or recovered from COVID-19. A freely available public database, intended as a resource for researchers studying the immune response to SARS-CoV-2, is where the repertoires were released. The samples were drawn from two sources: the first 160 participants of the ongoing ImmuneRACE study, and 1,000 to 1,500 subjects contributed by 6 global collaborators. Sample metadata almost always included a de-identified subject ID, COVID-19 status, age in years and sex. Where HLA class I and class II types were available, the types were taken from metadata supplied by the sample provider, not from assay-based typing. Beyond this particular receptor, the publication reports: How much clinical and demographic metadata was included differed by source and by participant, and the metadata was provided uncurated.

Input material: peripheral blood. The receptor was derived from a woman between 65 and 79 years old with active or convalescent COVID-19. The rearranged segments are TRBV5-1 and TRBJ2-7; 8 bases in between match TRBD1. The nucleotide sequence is TGCGCCAGCAGTACGGGACAGGCGGCTTCGCAGTACTTC. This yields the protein CASSTGQAASQYF.